The 22 T cell receptor beta chains below come from one sample, sequenced in a study of blood T cell repertoires in COVID-19. This table comes from immunoSEQ multiplex PCR, and its TCRdb copy is limited to in-frame clones, with some not included. This sample carries tens of thousands of clones, 60% to 80% of them seen once, and the ten largest clones take less than 9%. Sequenced: peripheral blood. The receptors shown here come from an older woman with acute or convalescent COVID-19.

The J gene is TRBJ2-3, the V gene TRBV15; D possibly corresponds to TRBD2 (5 bases). There are 20 residues in the CDR3. Trimming stripped 6 bases from V and 2 bases from J, with 30 bases between. Germline V gives CDR1 LNHNV, CDR2 YYDKDF (reference sequence). CDR3 loop: CATSLTMDGGVGSHTDTQYF. The CDR3 nucleotides are TGTGCCACCAGTCTAACCATGGACGGAGGAGTGGGTTCACACACAGATACGCAGTATTTT.

A single count supports this clone. The V gene is TRBV18, the J gene TRBJ2-2; 9 bases line up with TRBD1. From germline, CDR1 is KGHSH and CDR2 LQKENI. The CDR3 extends over 16 amino acids. With V trimmed by 3 bases and J by 5 bases, 7 bases remained unmatched. The CDR3 sequence is CASSPGTGRTTGELFF. The DNA of the CDR3 is TGTGCCAGCTCACCCGGGACAGGGAGAACGACCGGGGAGCTGTTTTTT.

The chain links TRBV10-1 to TRBJ1-1; D gene uncertain. The CDR3 is made up of 14 amino acids. Germline CDR1 and CDR2: WNHNN and SYGVQD (reference sequence). V dropped 2 bases and J dropped 5 bases, with 12 bases sitting between them. The CDR3, as DNA: TGCGCCAGCAGTGAGGACACGGCTACTACTGAAGCTTTCTTT. Its translation is CASSEDTATTEAFF.

V and J are TRBV5-1 and TRBJ1-1; 7 bases are a match to TRBD1. Germline V gene lookup returns CDR1 SGHRS and CDR2 YFSETQ. This CDR3 spans 14 amino acids. The junction had 3 bases not matched to a gene; V was cut back by 4 bases and J by 0 bases. CDR3: CASSTQGMNTEAFF. DNA of the CDR3: TGCGCCAGCAGCACACAGGGGATGAACACTGAAGCTTTCTTT.

The V call is TRBV7-2, the J call TRBJ1-3; D not certain. Trimming pared 6 bases from V and 9 bases from J, leaving 15 bases between. The CDR3 length is 13 residues. The germline V gene encodes CDR1 SGHTA and CDR2 FQGNSA. The CDR3 is CASSPQWRPTIYF. DNA for the CDR3: TGTGCCAGCAGTCCCCAATGGAGACCCACCATATATTTT. Looking up the rest from reference TRBV7-2 and TRBJ1-3 gives the full variable domain: GAGVSQSPSNKVTEKGKDVELRCDPISGHTALYWYRQSLGQGLEFLIYFQGNSAPDKSGLPSDRFSAERTGGSVSTLTIQRTQQEDSAVYLCASSPQWRPTIYFGEGSWLTVV.

J is TRBJ1-1 and V is TRBV27; no reliable D call. V was cut by 2 bases and J by 1 base, with 14 bases left in between. The CDR3 covers 16 residues. Germline CDR1 is MNHEY and CDR2 is SMNVEV (reference sequence). The CDR3 coding sequence is TGTGCCAGCAGTTTAGGCCGCGGAGGGTGGAACACTGAAGCTTTCTTT. Translation: CASSLGRGGWNTEAFF.

In this sample, this clone turned up once. The CDR3 DNA reads as TGTGCCAGTAGTATCGGGCTAGCGGGGGGGCCGGGTGATACGCAGTATTTT. Its protein product is CASSIGLAGGPGDTQYF. The chain employs TRBV19 and TRBJ2-3; TRBD2 matches at 12 bases. The CDR3 runs to 17 residues. V gave up 3 bases and J gave up 6 bases; unmatched junction bases: 10. Germline CDR1 reads LNHDA; CDR2 reads SQIVND (reference sequence).

The rearrangement joins TRBV2 to TRBJ2-1, with D perhaps TRBD1 (6 bases). The CDR3 is made up of 16 amino acids. The V gene lost 3 bases and the J gene lost 5 bases, with 17 bases spanning the gap. Germline V gene lookup returns CDR1 SNHLY and CDR2 FYNNEI. For the CDR3, the DNA is TGTGCCAGCAGTGATATCGGGCAGGGGTTCGACAATGAGCAGTTCTTC. Protein: CASSDIGQGFDNEQFF.

The chain has TRBV2 and TRBJ1-5; D is possibly TRBD1 (5 bases). The germline V gene has CDR1 SNHLY and CDR2 FYNNEI. The V end lost 6 bases, the J end lost 6 bases, and 15 bases lay between the germline ends. The CDR3 sequence is 14 residues long. CDR3 bases: TGTGCCAGCAGACGTGACGGGGGGGTTCAGCCCCAGCATTTT. It translates to CASRRDGGVQPQHF.

CDR3 bases: TGTGCCAGCTCACCACCGATAGCGGGGGGGCTTCAAGAGACCCAGTACTTC. Protein: CASSPPIAGGLQETQYF. This chain links TRBV18 with TRBJ2-5; 11 nucleotides match TRBD2. Trimming took 0 bases from V and 2 from J; bases not matched to a gene: 5. Germline V gene sequence: CDR1 KGHSH, CDR2 LQKENI. The CDR3 extends over 17 amino acids.

The chain links TRBV19 to TRBJ1-4; tentative D call: TRBD1 (5 bases). The CDR3 is 14 amino acids. V was shortened by 4 bases and J by 10 bases, with 16 bases between the two germline ends. Germline CDR1 LNHDA, CDR2 SQIVND (reference sequence). DNA of the CDR3: TGTGCCAGTAGTACCTCCGGGACTACAGGAAAACTGTTTTTT. Translation gives CASSTSGTTGKLFF.

The chain couples TRBV7-6 to TRBJ2-1, with 10 bases fitting TRBD2. From germline, CDR1 is SGHVS and CDR2 FNYEAQ. The CDR3 loop spans 17 amino acids. Losses at the gene ends were 1 base for V and 6 bases for J; bases not matched to a gene: 9. The CDR3 coding sequence is TGTGCCAGCAGCTTAGTTCCAGCGGGGGGGCAGGTCAATGAGCAGTTCTTC. As protein: CASSLVPAGGQVNEQFF.

This clone was detected only a few times. The chain is built from TRBV24-1 and TRBJ2-2, with D maybe TRBD1 (5 bases). CDR3 length equals 13 residues. Germline values: CDR1 KGHDR, CDR2 SFDVKD. The V end was cut by 3 bases, the J end by 7 bases, with 8 bases between. CDR3: CATSDIGDGELFF. The CDR3 nucleotides read TGTGCCACCAGTGATATAGGGGACGGGGAGCTGTTTTTT.

The chain recombines TRBV24-1 with TRBJ2-1; 8 bases agree with TRBD1. Germline CDR1 is KGHDR and CDR2 is SFDVKD. The ends lost 0 bases at V and 6 bases at J; junction bases unmatched: 6. This CDR3 has 16 residues. The CDR3 DNA sequence: TGTGCCACCAGTGATTTGCCTGGGACAGGACTCAATGAGCAGTTCTTC. This encodes CATSDLPGTGLNEQFF.

Note on this clone: One end of the junction fails to match germline, which may point to a read error. The V call is TRBV6-4, the J call TRBJ1-1; D is undetermined. The CDR3 contains 14 residues. CDR1 is MRHNA, CDR2 SNTAGT, per germline. The CDR3 loop is CASSYSSDNTEAFF. The CDR3 DNA follows: TGTGCCAGCAGTTACTCGTCAGATAACACTGAAGCTTTCTTT.

This clone was seen a single time. This rearrangement joins TRBV5-5 to TRBJ1-2; 7 bases fit TRBD1. The CDR3 length is 17 residues. V trimming: 2 bases; J trimming: 8 bases; junction bases outside the gene matches: 18. From germline, CDR1 is SGHKS and CDR2 YYEKEE (reference sequence). The CDR3 region is CASSFPEGASSFGGYTF. The CDR3 nucleotides are TGTGCCAGCAGCTTCCCCGAGGGGGCTTCTAGTTTTGGCGGCTACACCTTC. Combining the CDR3 with reference TRBV5-5 and TRBJ1-2 gives the whole variable domain DAGVTQSPTHLIKTRGQQVTLRCSPISGHKSVSWYQQVLGQGPQFIFQYYEKEERGRGNFPDRFSARQFPNYSSELNVNALLLGDSALYLCASSFPEGASSFGGYTFGSGTRLTVV.

The chain links TRBV2 to TRBJ2-7; 11 positions agree with TRBD2. This CDR3 contains 15 residues. Germline V CDR1 and CDR2: SNHLY, FYNNEI. J was trimmed by 2 bases and V by 7 bases; bases with no gene match: 7. As DNA, the CDR3 is TGTGCCAGCATGGAGCTAGCGGGGGGACCCTACGAGCAGTACTTC. The encoded protein is CASMELAGGPYEQYF.

The chain recombines TRBV11-2 with TRBJ2-5; 11 nucleotides line up with TRBD2. This CDR3 contains 16 residues. Germline values: CDR1 SGHAT, CDR2 FQNNGV. V shed 5 bases, J shed 5 bases, and the junction held 10 bases outside the gene matches. In DNA form, the CDR3 reads TGTGCCAGCAGCCCAGGGACTAGCGGACTTCGGGAGACCCAGTACTTC. Protein: CASSPGTSGLRETQYF.

This clone has just a few counts. The J gene is TRBJ1-1, the V gene TRBV29-1; 8 nucleotides align to TRBD1. The CDR3 covers 13 residues. Germline V lookup: CDR1 SQVTM, CDR2 ANQGSEA. With V trimmed by 4 bases and J by 5 bases, 6 bases remained unmatched. DNA of the CDR3: TGCAGCGTTGGGACAGGGACCCAAACTGAAGCTTTCTTT. Translating it yields CSVGTGTQTEAFF.

This clone showed up just once. This sequence joins TRBV7-3 and TRBJ1-1; D might be TRBD1 (6 bases). The CDR3 contains 14 residues. Per the germline V gene, CDR1 is SGHTA and CDR2 is FQGTGA. Trimming removed 3 bases from V and 1 base from J, with 9 bases in between. The CDR3 DNA is TGTGCCAGCAGCTTGGGGGCGGGGAACACTGAAGCTTTCTTT. It yields the protein CASSLGAGNTEAFF.

This clone has only a few counts. CDR3 sequence: CAWVRSGIYYEQYF. In DNA, the CDR3 is TGTGCCTGGGTACGATCCGGGATATACTACGAGCAGTACTTC. This chain joins TRBV30 and TRBJ2-7; possibly TRBD2 for D (5 bases). The CDR3 spans 14 residues. The V end was cut by 5 bases, the J end by 3 bases, with 17 bases between. CDR1 and CDR2 (germline): GTSNPN, SVGIG (reference sequence).

The V call is TRBV27, the J call TRBJ1-6, with a weak D call TRBD1 (5 bases). With 1 base removed from V and 7 bases from J, the gap between germline ends came to 11 bases. Germline assignment: CDR1 MNHEY and CDR2 SMNVEV (reference sequence). CDR3 length: 15 residues. Here the CDR3 DNA reads TGTGCCAGCAGTTTATGGGGGGATGGCAATTCACCCCTCCACTTT. As protein: CASSLWGDGNSPLHF.